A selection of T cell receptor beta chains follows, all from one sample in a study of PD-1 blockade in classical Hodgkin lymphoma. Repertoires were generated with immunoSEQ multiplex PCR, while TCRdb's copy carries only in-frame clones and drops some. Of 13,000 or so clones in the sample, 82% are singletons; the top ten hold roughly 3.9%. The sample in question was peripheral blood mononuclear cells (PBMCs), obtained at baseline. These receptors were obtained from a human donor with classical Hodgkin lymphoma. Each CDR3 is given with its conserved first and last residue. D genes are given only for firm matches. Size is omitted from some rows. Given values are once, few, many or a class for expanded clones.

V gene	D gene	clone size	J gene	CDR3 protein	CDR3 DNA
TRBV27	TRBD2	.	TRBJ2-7	CASTGGSDEQYF	TGTGCCAGCACCGGGGGGTCCGACGAGCAGTACTTC
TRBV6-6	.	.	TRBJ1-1	CASSYLFQMKAFF	TGTGCCAGCAGTTACCTGTTTCAGATGAAAGCTTTCTTT
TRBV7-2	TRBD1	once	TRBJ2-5	CASSSKGQGWETQYF	TGTGCCAGCAGCTCGAAAGGACAGGGGTGGGAGACCCAGTACTTC
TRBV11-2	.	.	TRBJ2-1	CASSPNSGQASDEQFF	TGTGCCAGCAGCCCTAATTCGGGACAAGCTTCGGATGAGCAGTTCTTC
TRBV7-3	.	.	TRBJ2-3	CASGRRGSATDTQYF	TGTGCCAGCGGAAGAAGGGGGTCGGCAACAGATACGCAGTATTTT
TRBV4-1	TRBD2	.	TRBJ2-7	CASSQAGLADTYEQYF	TGCGCCAGCAGCCAAGCGGGACTAGCGGACACCTACGAGCAGTACTTC
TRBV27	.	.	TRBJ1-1	CASSLSGGTEAFF	TGTGCCAGCAGTTTATCAGGTGGGACTGAAGCTTTCTTT
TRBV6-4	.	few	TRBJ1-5	CASAGQYSNQPQHF	TGTGCCTCGGCGGGACAATATAGCAATCAGCCCCAGCATTTT
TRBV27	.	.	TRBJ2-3	CASSRSTDTQYF	TGTGCCAGCAGTCGATCAACAGATACGCAGTATTTT
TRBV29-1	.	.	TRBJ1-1	CSVDGAPNTEAFF	TGCAGCGTTGATGGGGCCCCGAACACTGAAGCTTTCTTT
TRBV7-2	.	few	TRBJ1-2	CASSGWTSYGYTF	TGTGCCAGCAGCGGCTGGACCTCCTATGGCTACACCTTC
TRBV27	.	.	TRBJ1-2	CASKPWKGKPFHYGYTF	TGTGCCAGCAAACCATGGAAGGGGAAACCGTTCCACTATGGCTACACCTTC
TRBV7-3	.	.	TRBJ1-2	CASSLMVQGTGLVTF	TGTGCCAGCAGCCTAATGGTTCAGGGGACGGGGCTTGTCACCTTC
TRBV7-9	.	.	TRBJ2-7	CASSLPYGLYEQYF	TGTGCCAGCAGCTTACCTTATGGGCTGTACGAGCAGTACTTC
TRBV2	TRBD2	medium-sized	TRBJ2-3	CASSVSSGGTADTQYF	TGTGCCAGCAGTGTGTCTAGCGGGGGTACCGCAGATACGCAGTATTTT
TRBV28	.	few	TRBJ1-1	CASSFDNTEAFF	TGTGCCAGCAGTTTTGACAACACTGAAGCTTTCTTT
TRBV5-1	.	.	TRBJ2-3	CASSPGRQTGADTQYF	TGCGCCAGCAGCCCGGGTCGGCAGACGGGCGCAGATACGCAGTATTTT
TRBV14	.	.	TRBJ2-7	CASSLTGYEQYF	TGTGCCAGCAGCTTAACAGGGTACGAGCAGTACTTC
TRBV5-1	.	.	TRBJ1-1	CASSFTGTSGTEAFF	TGCGCCAGCAGCTTTACCGGGACTTCGGGCACTGAAGCTTTCTTT
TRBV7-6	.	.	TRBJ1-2	CASSPYIALQGFRGYTF	TGTGCCAGCAGCCCGTATATCGCCCTTCAGGGGTTTAGGGGCTACACCTTC
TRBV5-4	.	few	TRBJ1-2	CASSLEYYGYTF	TGTGCCAGCAGCTTGGAGTACTATGGCTACACCTTC
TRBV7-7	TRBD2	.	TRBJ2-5	CASSLSGSGETQYF	TGTGCCAGCAGTCTTAGCGGGAGTGGAGAGACCCAGTACTTC